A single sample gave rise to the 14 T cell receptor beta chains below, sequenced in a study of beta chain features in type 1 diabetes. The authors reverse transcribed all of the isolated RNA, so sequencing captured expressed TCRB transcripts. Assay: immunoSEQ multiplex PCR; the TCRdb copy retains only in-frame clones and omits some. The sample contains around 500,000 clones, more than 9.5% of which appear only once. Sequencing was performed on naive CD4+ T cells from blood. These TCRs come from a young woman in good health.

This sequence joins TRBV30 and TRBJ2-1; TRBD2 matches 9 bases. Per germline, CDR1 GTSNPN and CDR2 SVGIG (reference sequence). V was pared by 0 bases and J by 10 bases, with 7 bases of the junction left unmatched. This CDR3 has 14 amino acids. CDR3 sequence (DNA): TGTGCCTGGAGTGTGCGGGAGGGCCGTCGGGAGCAGTTCTTC. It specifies CAWSVREGRREQFF.

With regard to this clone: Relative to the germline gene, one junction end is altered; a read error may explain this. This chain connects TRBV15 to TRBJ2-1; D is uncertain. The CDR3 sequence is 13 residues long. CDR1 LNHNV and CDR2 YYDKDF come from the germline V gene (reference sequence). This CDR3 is CATCRDDLWRGFF. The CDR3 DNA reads TGTGCCACCTGCAGAGACGACTTGTGGAGAGGTTTCTTC.

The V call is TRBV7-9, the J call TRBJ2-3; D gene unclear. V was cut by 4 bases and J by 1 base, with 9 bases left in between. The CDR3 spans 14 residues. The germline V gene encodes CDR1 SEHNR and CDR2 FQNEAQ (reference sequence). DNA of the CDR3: TGTGCCAGCAGCTCAAGAACCGGCACAGATACGCAGTATTTT. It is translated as CASSSRTGTDTQYF.

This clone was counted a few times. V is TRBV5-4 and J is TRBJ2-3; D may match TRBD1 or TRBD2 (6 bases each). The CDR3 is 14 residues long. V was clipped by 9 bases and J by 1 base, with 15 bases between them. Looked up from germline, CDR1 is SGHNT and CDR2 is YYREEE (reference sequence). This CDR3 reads CATQVRGGTDTQYF. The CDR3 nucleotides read TGTGCCACCCAAGTGAGGGGGGGCACAGATACGCAGTATTTT.

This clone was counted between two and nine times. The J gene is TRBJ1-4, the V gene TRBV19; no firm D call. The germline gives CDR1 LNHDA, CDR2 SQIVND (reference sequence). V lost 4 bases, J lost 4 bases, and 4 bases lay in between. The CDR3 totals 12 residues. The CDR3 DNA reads TGTGCCAGTAGTAGGGGTAATGAAAAACTGTTTTTT. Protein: CASSRGNEKLFF.

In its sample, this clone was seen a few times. CDR3 in DNA: TGTGCCAGCAGCTTAAGGATAAAGGGGGCCAGCACAGATACGCAGTATTTT. Its protein product is CASSLRIKGASTDTQYF. The chain employs TRBV7-9 and TRBJ2-3, with 7 bases that match TRBD1. After removal of 2 bases from V and 0 bases from J, the junction contained 8 bases not matched to a gene. Germline CDR1 is SEHNR and CDR2 is FQNEAQ (reference sequence). The CDR3 contains 17 residues.

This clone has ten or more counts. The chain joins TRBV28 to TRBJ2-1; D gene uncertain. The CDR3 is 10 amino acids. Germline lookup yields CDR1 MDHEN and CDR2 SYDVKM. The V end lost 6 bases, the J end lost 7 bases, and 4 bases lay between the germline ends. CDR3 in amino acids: CASRANEQFF. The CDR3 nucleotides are TGTGCCAGCAGAGCTAATGAGCAGTTCTTC.

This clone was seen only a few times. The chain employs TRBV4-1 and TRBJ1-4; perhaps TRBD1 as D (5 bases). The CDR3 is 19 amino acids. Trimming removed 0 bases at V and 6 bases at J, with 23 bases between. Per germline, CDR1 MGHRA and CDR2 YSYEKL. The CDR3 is CASSQDPPKGDSFHEKLFF. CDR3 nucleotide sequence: TGCGCCAGCAGCCAAGATCCCCCCAAGGGAGACAGTTTTCATGAAAAACTGTTTTTT.

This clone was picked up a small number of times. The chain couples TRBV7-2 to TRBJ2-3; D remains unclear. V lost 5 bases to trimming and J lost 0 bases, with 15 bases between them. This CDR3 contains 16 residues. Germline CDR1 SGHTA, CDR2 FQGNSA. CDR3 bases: TGTGCCAGCAGCCTAACGGTGGCAGTTAGCACAGATACGCAGTATTTT. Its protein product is CASSLTVAVSTDTQYF.

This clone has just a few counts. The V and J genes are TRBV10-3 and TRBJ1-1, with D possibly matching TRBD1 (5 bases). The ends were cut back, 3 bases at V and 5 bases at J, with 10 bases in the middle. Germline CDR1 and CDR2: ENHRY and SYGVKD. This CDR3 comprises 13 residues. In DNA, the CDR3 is TGTGCCATCAGTGATTTCGGGGGAACTGAAGCTTTCTTT. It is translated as CAISDFGGTEAFF.

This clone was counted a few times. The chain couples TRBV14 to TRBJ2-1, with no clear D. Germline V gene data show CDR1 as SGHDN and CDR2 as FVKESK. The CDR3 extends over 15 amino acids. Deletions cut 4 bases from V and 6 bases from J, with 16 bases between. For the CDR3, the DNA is TGTGCCAGCAGCCCAGCACAAGCGCGACTCAATGAGCAGTTCTTC. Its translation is CASSPAQARLNEQFF.

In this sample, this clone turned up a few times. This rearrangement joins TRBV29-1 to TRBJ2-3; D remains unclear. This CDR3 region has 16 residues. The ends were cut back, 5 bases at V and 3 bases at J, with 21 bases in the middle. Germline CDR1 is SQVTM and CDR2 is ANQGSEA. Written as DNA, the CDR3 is TGCAGCGTTTTATTATGGGCTATTTCACGGACAGATACGCAGTATTTT. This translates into CSVLLWAISRTDTQYF.

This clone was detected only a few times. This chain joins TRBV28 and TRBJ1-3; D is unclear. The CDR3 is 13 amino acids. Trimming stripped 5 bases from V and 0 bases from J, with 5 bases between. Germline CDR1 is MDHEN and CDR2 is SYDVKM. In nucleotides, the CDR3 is TGTGCCAGCAGTCTTAGCTCTGGAAACACCATATATTTT. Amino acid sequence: CASSLSSGNTIYF.

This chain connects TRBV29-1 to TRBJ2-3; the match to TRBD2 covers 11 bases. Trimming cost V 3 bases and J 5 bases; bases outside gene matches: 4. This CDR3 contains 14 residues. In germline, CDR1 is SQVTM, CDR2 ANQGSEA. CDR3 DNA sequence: TGCAGCGTTGAGACTAGCGGGGAAGGAGATACGCAGTATTTT. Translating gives CSVETSGEGDTQYF.